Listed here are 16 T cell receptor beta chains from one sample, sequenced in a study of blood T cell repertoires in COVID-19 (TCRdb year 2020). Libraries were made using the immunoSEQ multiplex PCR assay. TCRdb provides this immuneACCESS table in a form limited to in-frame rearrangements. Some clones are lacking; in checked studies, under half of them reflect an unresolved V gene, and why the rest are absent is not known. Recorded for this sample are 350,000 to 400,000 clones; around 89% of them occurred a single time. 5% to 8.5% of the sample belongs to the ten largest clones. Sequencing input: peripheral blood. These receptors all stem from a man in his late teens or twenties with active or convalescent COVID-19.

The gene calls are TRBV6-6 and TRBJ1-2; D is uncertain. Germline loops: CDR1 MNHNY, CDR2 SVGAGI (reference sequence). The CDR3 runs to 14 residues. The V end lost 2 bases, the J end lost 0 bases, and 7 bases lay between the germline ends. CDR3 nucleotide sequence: TGTGCCAGCAGTTACCAGGTAGCTAACTATGGCTACACCTTC. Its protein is CASSYQVANYGYTF.

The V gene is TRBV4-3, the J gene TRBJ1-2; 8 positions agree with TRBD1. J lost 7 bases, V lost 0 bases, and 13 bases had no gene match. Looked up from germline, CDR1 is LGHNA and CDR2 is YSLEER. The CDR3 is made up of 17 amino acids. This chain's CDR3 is CASSQDRGQDRAGGYTF. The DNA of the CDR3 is TGCGCCAGCAGCCAAGATCGAGGGCAGGACAGGGCTGGTGGCTACACCTTC.

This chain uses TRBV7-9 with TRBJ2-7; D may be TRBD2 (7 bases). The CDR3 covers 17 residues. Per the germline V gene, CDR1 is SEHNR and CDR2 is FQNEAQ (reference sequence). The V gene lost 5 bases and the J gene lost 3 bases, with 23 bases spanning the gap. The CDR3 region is CASSPAGARGNLYEQYF. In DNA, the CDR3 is TGTGCCAGCAGCCCGGCGGGGGCCAGGGGTAATCTCTACGAGCAGTACTTC. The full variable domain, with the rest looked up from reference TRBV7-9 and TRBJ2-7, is DTGVSQNPRHKITKRGQNVTFRCDPISEHNRLYWYRQTLGQGPEFLTYFQNEAQLEKSRLLSDRFSAERPKGSFSTLEIQRTEQGDSAMYLCASSPAGARGNLYEQYFGPGTRLTVT.

This chain's CDR3 is CATSRDQVNYGYTF. CDR3 DNA sequence: TGTGCCACCAGCAGAGATCAGGTTAACTATGGCTACACCTTC. V is TRBV15 and J is TRBJ1-2; no firm D call. Per the germline V gene, CDR1 is LNHNV and CDR2 is YYDKDF (reference sequence). The CDR3 is 14 amino acids. V gave up 0 bases and J gave up 1 base, with 6 bases separating them.

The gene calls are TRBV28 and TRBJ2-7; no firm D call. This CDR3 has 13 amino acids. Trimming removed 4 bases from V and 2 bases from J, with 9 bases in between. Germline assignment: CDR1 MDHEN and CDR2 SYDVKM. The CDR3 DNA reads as TGTGCCAGCAGTTCTCCCGAGACCTACGAGCAGTACTTC. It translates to CASSSPETYEQYF. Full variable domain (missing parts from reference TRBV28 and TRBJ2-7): DVKVTQSSRYLVKRTGEKVFLECVQDMDHENMFWYRQDPGLGLRLIYFSYDVKMKEKGDIPEGYSVSREKKERFSLILESASTNQTSMYLCASSSPETYEQYFGPGTRLTVT.

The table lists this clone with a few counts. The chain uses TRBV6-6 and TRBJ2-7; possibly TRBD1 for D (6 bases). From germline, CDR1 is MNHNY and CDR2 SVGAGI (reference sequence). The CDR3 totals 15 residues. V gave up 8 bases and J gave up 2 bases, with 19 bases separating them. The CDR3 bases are TGTGCCAGCGGGGAACGTGGGACAAATACCTACGAGCAGTACTTC. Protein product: CASGERGTNTYEQYF.

CDR3 nucleotides: TGTGCCAGCAGCCCCCAGCTAGCGGGAATGAACATTCAGTACTTC. It translates to CASSPQLAGMNIQYF. This chain links TRBV14 with TRBJ2-4, with 9 nucleotides matching TRBD2. Germline V CDR1 and CDR2: SGHDN, FVKESK. This CDR3 region has 15 residues. Trimming at V came to 4 bases and at J to 7 bases, leaving 8 bases not matched to a gene.

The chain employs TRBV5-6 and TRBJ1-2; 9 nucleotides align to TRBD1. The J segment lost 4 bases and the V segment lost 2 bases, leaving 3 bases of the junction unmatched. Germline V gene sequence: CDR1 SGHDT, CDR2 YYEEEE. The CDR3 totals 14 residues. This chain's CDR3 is CASSLTGGFYGYTF. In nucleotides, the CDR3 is TGTGCCAGCAGCTTAACAGGGGGCTTCTATGGCTACACCTTC.

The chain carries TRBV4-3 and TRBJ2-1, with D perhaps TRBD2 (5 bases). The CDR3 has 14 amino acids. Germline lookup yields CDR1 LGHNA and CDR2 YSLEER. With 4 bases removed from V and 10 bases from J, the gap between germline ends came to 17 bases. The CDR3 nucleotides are TGCGCCAGCAGCCTCCGACTGGCAGGCGGGGAGCAGTTCTTC. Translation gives CASSLRLAGGEQFF.

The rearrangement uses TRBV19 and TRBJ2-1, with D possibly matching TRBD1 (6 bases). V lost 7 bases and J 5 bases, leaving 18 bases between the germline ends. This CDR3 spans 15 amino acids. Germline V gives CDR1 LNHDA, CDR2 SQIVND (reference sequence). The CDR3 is CASTQGWYSHNEQFF. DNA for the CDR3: TGTGCCAGTACCCAGGGGTGGTACAGCCACAATGAGCAGTTCTTC.

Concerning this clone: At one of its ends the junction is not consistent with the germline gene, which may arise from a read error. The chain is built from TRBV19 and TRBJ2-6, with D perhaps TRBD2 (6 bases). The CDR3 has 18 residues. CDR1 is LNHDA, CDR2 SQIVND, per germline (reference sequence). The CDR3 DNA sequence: TGTGCCAGTAGAAGGGTGGCAGGGACTTTCTCTGGGGCCAACGTGCTGACTTTC. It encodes CASRRVAGTFSGANVLTF.

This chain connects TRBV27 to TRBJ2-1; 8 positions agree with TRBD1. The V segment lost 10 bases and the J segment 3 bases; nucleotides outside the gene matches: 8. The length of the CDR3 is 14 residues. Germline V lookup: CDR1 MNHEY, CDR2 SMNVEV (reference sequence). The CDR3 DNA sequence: TGTGCCACCAAGGGACAGGACAACTACAATGAGCAGTTCTTC. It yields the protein CATKGQDNYNEQFF.

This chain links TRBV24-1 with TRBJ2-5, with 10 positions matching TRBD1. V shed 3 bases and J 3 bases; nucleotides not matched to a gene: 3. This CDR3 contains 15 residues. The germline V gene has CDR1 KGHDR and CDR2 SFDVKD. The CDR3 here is CATSDQGQGEETQYF. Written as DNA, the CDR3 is TGTGCCACCAGTGATCAAGGACAGGGGGAAGAGACCCAGTACTTC.

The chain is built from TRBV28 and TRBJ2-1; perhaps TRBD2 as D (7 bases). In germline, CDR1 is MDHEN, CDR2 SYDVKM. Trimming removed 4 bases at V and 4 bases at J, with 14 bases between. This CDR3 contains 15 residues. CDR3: CASSSTRGAYNEQFF. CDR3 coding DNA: TGTGCCAGCAGTTCGACTCGGGGGGCTTACAATGAGCAGTTCTTC.

CDR3 nucleotides: TGTGCCAGCAGCATTTCGACTAGCGGGAGAGGGTGGAACATTCAGTACTTC. This translates into CASSISTSGRGWNIQYF. The chain uses TRBV7-2 and TRBJ2-4, with TRBD2 matching over 12 bases. The CDR3 has 17 residues. The germline CDR1 and CDR2 sequences are SGHTA and FQGNSA. The junction had 12 bases not matched to a gene; V was cut back by 5 bases and J by 7 bases.

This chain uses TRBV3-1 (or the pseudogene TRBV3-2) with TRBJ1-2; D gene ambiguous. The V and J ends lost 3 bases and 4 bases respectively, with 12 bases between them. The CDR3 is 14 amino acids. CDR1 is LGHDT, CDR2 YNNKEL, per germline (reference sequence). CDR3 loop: CASSQPPITYGYTF. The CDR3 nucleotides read TGTGCCAGCAGCCAGCCTCCTATAACCTATGGCTACACCTTC.